Listed below are T cell receptor beta chains from one sample, sequenced in a study of STAT3 mutations in large granular lymphocyte leukemia. The repertoire was sequenced with immunoSEQ multiplex PCR; TCRdb's copy has only in-frame clones and lacks some. This sample has roughly 35,000 clones; nearly 90% occur once, and the top ten carry approximately 0.42%. Sequenced: PBMCs. The receptors shown here come from a human donor with T large granular lymphocyte leukemia. Some clones in this sample may be carry-over from other donors' samples. Both conserved end residues are part of each CDR3. Each record gives: V gene, J gene, D gene, clone size, CDR3 protein, CDR3 DNA. D genes are given only for firm matches. Part of the rows lack a size; the others show once, few, many or a class for expanded clones.

>TRBV29-1|TRBJ1-5|-|-
CSVGDSALGQPQHF
TGCAGCGTTGGTGACAGCGCCCTCGGGCAGCCCCAGCATTTT
>TRBV5-1|TRBJ2-2|-|-
CASSLGGTANTGELFF
TGCGCCAGCAGCTTGGGTGGGACGGCGAACACCGGGGAGCTGTTTTTT
>TRBV28|TRBJ2-1|TRBD1|-
CASSDPGQGNNEQFF
TGTGCCAGCAGTGATCCGGGACAGGGGAACAATGAGCAGTTCTTC
>TRBV28|TRBJ1-2|-|-
CASSLAQGYGYTF
TGTGCCAGCAGTTTAGCCCAGGGCTATGGCTACACCTTC
>TRBV9|TRBJ1-2|-|-
CASSVLGVSNYGYTF
TGTGCCAGCAGCGTCCTGGGGGTGTCTAACTATGGCTACACCTTC
>TRBV19|TRBJ2-4|-|-
CASSIPSRRWGKNIQYF
TGTGCCAGTAGTATTCCCTCAAGGAGATGGGGCAAAAACATTCAGTACTTC
>TRBV13|TRBJ2-5|-|-
CASSLSKWETQYF
TGTGCCAGCAGCTTATCGAAATGGGAGACCCAGTACTTC
>TRBV18|TRBJ2-2|TRBD1|-
CASSPLRQGATNTGELFF
TGTGCCAGCTCACCACTAAGACAGGGGGCTACGAACACCGGGGAGCTGTTTTTT
>TRBV11-2|TRBJ2-5|-|-
CASSLLRVRGYQETQYF
TGTGCCAGCAGCTTACTCCGGGTTAGGGGGTACCAAGAGACCCAGTACTTC
>TRBV5-4|TRBJ2-7|-|few
CASSSLTGLPPYEQYF
TGTGCCAGCAGTTCCCTGACAGGCTTACCCCCCTACGAGCAGTACTTC
>TRBV6-1|TRBJ1-2|TRBD1|-
CASSRTGANYGYTF
TGTGCCAGCAGTCGGACAGGGGCTAACTATGGCTACACCTTC
>TRBV5-1|TRBJ2-1|TRBD2|-
CASSWERGASNEQFF
TGCGCCAGCAGCTGGGAGCGGGGGGCCAGCAATGAGCAGTTCTTC
>TRBV30|TRBJ1-2|TRBD1|-
CAWSVQGADYGYTF
TGTGCCTGGAGTGTACAGGGGGCCGACTATGGCTACACCTTC
>TRBV19|TRBJ1-1|-|-
CASRTGRLNTEAFF
TGTGCCAGTAGGACAGGACGGTTGAACACTGAAGCTTTCTTT
>TRBV30|TRBJ1-2|-|-
CAWSVLGGYGYTF
TGTGCCTGGAGTGTACTAGGGGGGTATGGCTACACCTTC
>TRBV5-4|TRBJ1-1|TRBD1|-
CASSNPGQGARGAFF
TGTGCCAGCAGCAATCCCGGACAGGGGGCGCGTGGAGCTTTCTTT
>TRBV6-1|TRBJ1-1|TRBD1|-
CASSLDRGGDTEAFF
TGTGCCAGCAGTCTCGACAGGGGCGGCGACACTGAAGCTTTCTTT
>TRBV5-4|TRBJ2-6|TRBD2|-
CASSSGGVSGANVLTF
TGTGCCAGCAGCTCGGGAGGGGTCTCTGGGGCCAACGTCCTGACTTTC
>TRBV4-3|TRBJ2-1|-|-
CASSQGSGSSYNEQFF
TGCGCCAGCAGCCAAGGATCCGGGAGCTCCTACAATGAGCAGTTCTTC
>TRBV30|TRBJ1-2|-|-
CAWSVKGAQGYGYTF
TGTGCCTGGAGTGTAAAAGGGGCTCAAGGCTATGGCTACACCTTC
>TRBV5-1|TRBJ2-1|-|-
CASSLEGSSYNEQFF
TGCGCCAGCAGCTTGGAGGGTTCATCCTACAATGAGCAGTTCTTC
>TRBV4-3|TRBJ1-2|-|-
CASSQEARQSFYGYTF
TGCGCCAGCAGCCAAGAAGCGAGGCAGAGCTTCTATGGCTACACCTTC
>TRBV5-4|TRBJ2-1|-|-
CASSLEVGRSYNEQFF
TGTGCCAGCAGCTTAGAAGTGGGTCGCTCCTACAATGAGCAGTTCTTC
>TRBV5-1|TRBJ2-1|-|-
CASSLSGGIDEQFF
TGCGCCAGCAGCTTGAGTGGGGGGATCGATGAGCAGTTCTTC
>TRBV5-1|TRBJ2-3|TRBD2|-
CASSLASGGSPDTQYF
TGCGCCAGCAGCTTGGCTAGCGGGGGGAGCCCAGATACGCAGTATTTT
>TRBV13|TRBJ2-3|-|-
CASSLRFRGLPTDTQYF
TGTGCCAGCAGCTTAAGGTTTCGGGGCCTCCCTACAGATACGCAGTATTTT
>TRBV18|TRBJ2-5|TRBD1|-
CASSPVTGGQETQYF
TGTGCCAGCTCACCAGTGACAGGGGGACAAGAGACCCAGTACTTC
>TRBV4-1|TRBJ1-2|-|-
CASSQQGLVGYTF
TGCGCCAGCAGCCAACAGGGTCTCGTTGGCTACACCTTC
>TRBV4-2|TRBJ1-3|-|-
CASSQGAVGGGNTIYF
TGTGCCAGCAGCCAAGGGGCCGTCGGGGGTGGAAACACCATATATTTT
>TRBV18|TRBJ1-3|-|-
CASSQDRQQSGNTIYF
TGTGCCAGCTCACAAGACCGACAGCAATCTGGAAACACCATATATTTT
>TRBV5-1|TRBJ1-2|TRBD1|-
CASSLTGGEENYGYTF
TGCGCCAGCAGCTTGACAGGGGGCGAGGAAAACTATGGCTACACCTTC
>TRBV9|TRBJ1-2|TRBD1|-
CASSDPGQGAYGYTF
TGTGCCAGCAGCGACCCGGGACAGGGGGCTTATGGCTACACCTTC
>TRBV2|TRBJ1-6|-|-
CASSEARPVGSPLHF
TGTGCCAGCAGTGAAGCGAGGCCAGTTGGTTCACCCCTCCACTTT
>TRBV10-3|TRBJ1-4|TRBD1|-
CAISAHTGTGGGELFF
TGTGCCATCAGTGCCCACACCGGGACAGGGGGCGGCGAACTGTTTTTT
>TRBV18|TRBJ2-5|TRBD1|-
CASSPRRQGQETQYF
TGTGCCAGCTCACCACGGAGACAGGGGCAAGAGACCCAGTACTTC
>TRBV6-6|TRBJ2-7|-|-
CASSSRDLYEQYF
TGTGCCAGCAGTTCTAGGGACCTGTACGAGCAGTACTTC
>TRBV18|TRBJ1-2|-|-
CASSPRGPANYGYTF
TGTGCCAGCTCACCGCGAGGGCCAGCTAACTATGGCTACACCTTC
>TRBV5-1|TRBJ2-5|-|-
CASSLVEGGQETQYF
TGCGCCAGCAGCTTGGTGGAGGGTGGACAAGAGACCCAGTACTTC
>TRBV10-1|TRBJ2-2|-|-
CASSDQNTGELFF
TGCGCCAGCAGTGACCAGAACACCGGGGAGCTGTTTTTT
>TRBV7-9|TRBJ2-7|-|-
CASSLRTEQYF
TGTGCCAGCAGCCTGAGAACTGAGCAGTACTTC
>TRBV7-2|TRBJ2-2|TRBD2|-
CASSRDWLAGTNTGELFF
TGTGCCAGCAGCCGAGACTGGCTAGCGGGGACGAACACCGGGGAGCTGTTTTTT
>TRBV5-1|TRBJ2-5|-|-
CASGNREQETQYF
TGCGCCAGCGGCAACAGAGAACAAGAGACCCAGTACTTC
>TRBV25-1|TRBJ2-7|-|-
CASSDMQAGSNEQYF
TGTGCCAGCAGTGATATGCAGGCGGGTTCTAACGAGCAGTACTTC
>TRBV5-1|TRBJ1-1|-|-
CASSLEGQGRYNTEAFF
TGCGCCAGCAGCTTGGAAGGTCAGGGAAGGTATAACACTGAAGCTTTCTTT
>TRBV28|TRBJ1-2|-|-
CASGVYGYTF
TGTGCCAGCGGGGTATATGGCTACACCTTC
>TRBV7-2|TRBJ2-2|-|-
CASSLEARVAGELFF
TGTGCCAGCAGCTTAGAGGCTAGGGTGGCGGGGGAGCTGTTTTTT
>TRBV29-1|TRBJ2-3|TRBD2|-
CSVEVAGGGDTQYF
TGCAGCGTTGAGGTAGCGGGGGGCGGAGATACGCAGTATTTT
>TRBV4-3|TRBJ1-5|-|-
CASSQEGGYQPQHF
TGCGCCAGCAGCCAAGAGGGCGGTTATCAGCCCCAGCATTTT
>TRBV7-9|TRBJ1-2|-|-
CASSSHGQARRGYTF
TGTGCCAGCAGCTCACATGGACAAGCCAGAAGAGGCTACACCTTC
>TRBV13|TRBJ2-2|TRBD1|once
CASSLHFQGAGELFF
TGTGCCAGCAGCCTTCATTTTCAGGGGGCTGGGGAGCTGTTTTTT
>TRBV6-6|TRBJ1-2|-|-
CASSYLGRTVNYGYTF
TGTGCCAGCAGTTACTTAGGACGGACCGTTAACTATGGCTACACCTTC
>TRBV4-1|TRBJ1-3|TRBD1|-
CASSQPDRAGNTIYF
TGCGCCAGCAGCCAGCCGGACAGGGCTGGAAACACCATATATTTT
>TRBV28|TRBJ1-5|-|-
CASISTVSNQPQHF
TGTGCCAGCATCTCGACTGTTAGCAATCAGCCCCAGCATTTT
>TRBV4-1|TRBJ2-2|-|-
CASSGVRGTGELFF
TGCGCCAGCAGCGGGGTGCGGGGCACCGGGGAGCTGTTTTTT
>TRBV27|TRBJ2-7|TRBD1|-
CASSLFPGQGTYEQYF
TGTGCCAGCAGTTTGTTCCCGGGACAGGGTACCTACGAGCAGTACTTC
>TRBV30|TRBJ2-5|TRBD1|-
CAWSVETGEETQYF
TGTGCCTGGAGTGTGGAGACAGGGGAAGAGACCCAGTACTTC
>TRBV7-7|TRBJ2-2|-|-
CASSLGGTGELFF
TGTGCTAGCAGCTTAGGGGGTACCGGGGAGCTGTTTTTT
>TRBV25-1|TRBJ1-2|TRBD1|once
CASSSTGIGGYTF
TGTGCCAGCAGTTCGACAGGGATCGGCGGCTACACCTTC
>TRBV2|TRBJ1-2|TRBD1|-
CASSETGAEGYTF
TGTGCCAGCAGTGAGACAGGGGCCGAGGGCTACACCTTC